One and the same sample provided the 10 T cell receptor beta chains below, sequenced in a study of blood T cell repertoires in COVID-19. Clones were read by immunoSEQ multiplex PCR, and TCRdb kept only the in-frame ones, dropping some. Here the sample spans about 16,000 clones, 70% to 90% being singletons. The sequenced sample consisted of peripheral blood. The receptors stem from a human donor in a cohort sampled during active COVID-19.

V usage is TRBV5-1 and J usage is TRBJ2-5; weak D call: TRBD2 (5 bases). In germline, CDR1 is SGHRS, CDR2 YFSETQ. The CDR3 consists of 18 residues. Trimming took off 3 bases at V and 2 bases at J, with 23 bases between the two ends. CDR3: CASSWVLDSGTGQETQYF. The CDR3 bases are TGCGCCAGCAGCTGGGTCCTTGACTCCGGAACGGGGCAAGAGACCCAGTACTTC. The whole variable domain, filled in from reference TRBV5-1 and TRBJ2-5, reads KAGVTQTPRYLIKTRGQQVTLSCSPISGHRSVSWYQQTPGQGLQFLFEYFSETQRNKGNFPGRFSGRQFSNSRSEMNVSTLELGDSALYLCASSWVLDSGTGQETQYFGPGTRLLVL.

The chain recombines TRBV7-2 with TRBJ1-4, with no clear D. The CDR3 has 13 residues. V shed 0 bases and J shed 8 bases, with 7 bases lying between them. Germline CDR1 is SGHTA and CDR2 is FQGNSA. The CDR3 sequence: CASSLAEGEKLFF. DNA for the CDR3: TGTGCCAGCAGCTTAGCGGAGGGCGAAAAACTGTTTTTT.

The gene calls are TRBV3-1 (or the pseudogene TRBV3-2) and TRBJ1-1, with D possibly matching TRBD1 (5 bases). This CDR3 spans 12 amino acids. Per the germline V gene, CDR1 is LGHDT and CDR2 is YNNKEL (reference sequence). V was shortened by 4 bases and J by 10 bases, with 13 bases between the two germline ends. CDR3 sequence reads: CASSPTTGTAFF. The CDR3 nucleotides are TGTGCCAGCAGCCCAACCACAGGTACAGCTTTCTTT.

The genes are TRBV18 and TRBJ2-5, with D hard to call. Germline assignment: CDR1 KGHSH and CDR2 LQKENI. V lost 2 bases, J lost 2 bases, and 12 bases lay in between. The CDR3 has 15 amino acids. The CDR3 sequence: CASSPANYPQETQYF. The CDR3 DNA reads as TGTGCCAGCTCACCAGCTAACTACCCTCAAGAGACCCAGTACTTC.

This rearrangement joins TRBV19 to TRBJ1-6; D ambiguous. Germline V gene data show CDR1 as LNHDA and CDR2 as SQIVND (reference sequence). The CDR3 is made up of 16 amino acids. V was shortened by 3 bases and J by 0 bases, with 9 bases between the two germline ends. The CDR3 sequence is CASSIEESSYNSPLHF. The DNA for the CDR3 is TGTGCCAGTAGTATTGAGGAGAGCTCCTATAATTCACCCCTCCACTTT. The whole variable domain, remainder taken from reference TRBV19 and TRBJ1-6, is DGGITQSPKYLFRKEGQNVTLSCEQNLNHDAMYWYRQDPGQGLRLIYYSQIVNDFQKGDIAEGYSVSREKKESFPLTVTSAQKNPTAFYLCASSIEESSYNSPLHFGNGTRLTVT.

The genes are TRBV7-8 and TRBJ1-4; no clear D gene. The CDR3 contains 16 residues. Per the germline V gene, CDR1 is SGHVS and CDR2 is FQNEAQ. The V and J ends lost 2 bases and 2 bases respectively, with 12 bases between them. DNA for the CDR3: TGTGCCAGCAGCTTAATCGTGACGGGGACTAATGAAAAACTGTTTTTT. The encoded protein is CASSLIVTGTNEKLFF.

The rearrangement uses TRBV6-2 or TRBV6-3 and TRBJ1-5; TRBD1 matches at 7 bases. The V gene's germline CDR1 is MNHEY and CDR2 SVGEGT. The CDR3 spans 15 residues. The J segment lost 2 bases and the V segment lost 4 bases, leaving 5 bases of the junction unmatched. CDR3 sequence (DNA): TGTGCCAGCAGTTCAGGGGGAGGTGGCAATCAGCCCCAGCATTTT. This encodes CASSSGGGGNQPQHF.

V usage is TRBV6-6 and J usage is TRBJ1-1, with D hard to call. Germline-derived CDR1 and CDR2 are MNHNY and SVGAGI (reference sequence). Trimming took off 6 bases at V and 11 bases at J, with 13 bases between the two ends. This CDR3 region has 11 residues. The CDR3 sequence is CASSLSGGAFF. The CDR3 region has the DNA TGTGCCAGCAGCTTAAGTGGAGGGGCTTTCTTT.

The CDR3 region is CASSLVLAGGTGELFF. CDR3 coding DNA: TGCGCCAGCAGCTTGGTGCTAGCGGGGGGAACCGGGGAGCTGTTTTTT. The V and J genes are TRBV5-1 and TRBJ2-2, with 11 nucleotides matching TRBD2. V dropped 0 bases and J dropped 5; count of bases not matched to a gene: 3. The CDR3 has 16 residues. Germline V CDR1 and CDR2: SGHRS, YFSETQ.

The CDR3: CASSYSTGDNSPLHF. In DNA, the CDR3 is TGTGCCAGCAGTTACTCGACAGGAGATAATTCACCCCTCCACTTT. The chain is built from TRBV6-5 and TRBJ1-6, with D possibly TRBD1 on 6 matching bases. Per the germline V gene, CDR1 is MNHEY and CDR2 is SVGAGI. The CDR3 has 15 residues. V was clipped by 0 bases and J by 5 bases, with 8 bases between them.